This record covers a single T cell receptor (beta chain). Its antigen remains unknown. This specimen comes from a study of lymphopenia after photon versus proton radiotherapy. Clones were read by immunoSEQ multiplex PCR, and TCRdb kept only the in-frame ones, dropping some. There are 68,000 or so clones in the sample; about nine tenths occur only once, and approximately 2.9% lies in the top ten. General study points: Authors raise, but do not show, better survival with proton therapy. After lymphocyte nadir, photon-treated repertoires showed oligoclonal expansion, especially CD8+ Temra. Post-nadir TCR diversity decline inversely tracked overall survival among those who died. Under photons, naive T cells and diversity fell while effector/memory populations rose.

The trim removed 3 bases at V and 7 bases at J, leaving 15 bases unmatched. Germline CDR1 is SGDLS and CDR2 is YYNGEE. This CDR3 comprises 16 residues. Here the sequenced sample was peripheral blood, taken from a patient treated with photon-based radiotherapy. The receptor was isolated from a woman aged 70-85 years with pancreatic cancer. The rearrangement uses TRBV9 and TRBJ2-7; 8 bases are a match to TRBD2. The CDR3 coding sequence is TGTGCCAGCAGCGAGGTGGGCGGGAGGACCTACTGGGAGCAGTACTTC. Its translation is CASSEVGGRTYWEQYF.